Below are 6 T cell receptor beta chains sequenced from a single sample in a study of blood T cell repertoires in COVID-19. Generated by immunoSEQ multiplex PCR, the TCRdb table keeps only in-frame clones and is missing some. Found here are about 120,000 clones, 75% to 90% of them singletons; the top ten hold over 15%. The sequenced sample was peripheral blood. These receptors all come from a human donor with acute or convalescent COVID-19. The donor label of this sample is uncertain.

The chain combines TRBV11-2 with TRBJ2-3, with TRBD2 identical over 11 bases. V was pared by 5 bases and J by 6 bases, with 13 bases of the junction left unmatched. CDR1 and CDR2 (germline): SGHAT, FQNNGV. The CDR3 consists of 17 residues. The CDR3 bases are TGTGCCAGCAGCCCCGTAGCGGGAGGGCCCTCGTGGGATACGCAGTATTTT. Amino acid sequence: CASSPVAGGPSWDTQYF.

The chain uses TRBV9 and TRBJ2-1; D remains ambiguous. The CDR3 spans 18 residues. Trimming cost V 0 bases and J 4 bases, with 20 bases left between them. Germline V lookup: CDR1 SGDLS, CDR2 YYNGEE. The chain's CDR3 is CASSVGQKEVRIYNEQFF. Here the CDR3 DNA reads TGTGCCAGCAGCGTAGGCCAGAAGGAAGTGAGGATTTACAATGAGCAGTTCTTC.

The chain has TRBV4-2 and TRBJ1-2, with a weak D call TRBD1 (5 bases). The CDR3 runs 15 residues. V lost 2 bases and J lost 4, with 14 bases in between. Germline assignment: CDR1 LGHNA and CDR2 YNFKEQ. The chain's CDR3 is CASSQPIQGAYGYTF. For the CDR3, the DNA is TGTGCCAGCAGCCAACCTATTCAGGGCGCCTATGGCTACACCTTC.

The chain employs TRBV11-2 and TRBJ1-2; D gene uncertain. This CDR3 spans 13 amino acids. The V gene's germline CDR1 is SGHAT and CDR2 FQNNGV. Trimming took off 3 bases at V and 7 bases at J, with 12 bases between the two ends. DNA of the CDR3: TGTGCCAGCAGCTTCACCGAACATTCTGGCTACACCTTC. Residues: CASSFTEHSGYTF.

This clone was seen just once. V usage is TRBV24-1 and J usage is TRBJ2-7; D may be TRBD2 (6 bases). The V end lost 9 bases, the J end lost 5 bases, and 19 bases lay between the germline ends. The germline V gene has CDR1 KGHDR and CDR2 SFDVKD. The CDR3 spans 14 residues. The CDR3 reads CATPRASWGDEQYF. CDR3 in DNA: TGTGCCACCCCCCGAGCCAGTTGGGGGGACGAGCAGTACTTC.

The gene calls are TRBV4-2 and TRBJ2-1, with TRBD1 identical over 8 bases. After removal of 4 bases from V and 6 bases from J, the junction contained 5 bases not matched to a gene. The CDR3 length is 14 residues. Germline assignment: CDR1 LGHNA and CDR2 YNFKEQ. Here the CDR3 reads CASSLPDRANEQFF. CDR3 nucleotide sequence: TGTGCCAGCAGCCTGCCGGACAGGGCCAATGAGCAGTTCTTC.